This T cell receptor beta chain emerged from a study of blood T cells in healthy people across ages. Through a sample-barcoded 5' primer and a J-beta primer mix, a second PCR was run for roughly 6 to 12 cycles. TCRdb independently ran MiXCR on the 5' RACE reads; one entry per CDR3 protein. The sample has approximately 1,000,000 distinct CDR3 sequences; less than 45% are singletons. Deletions cut 5 bases from V and 3 bases from J, with 13 bases between. The CDR3 length is 15 residues. The germline V gene encodes CDR1 MNHEY and CDR2 SMNVEV (reference sequence). The clonotype was recovered from a man aged 18 to 30 in good health. Sequences were obtained from blood. The chain uses TRBV27 and TRBJ1-4; a possible D gene is TRBD1 (5 bases). The CDR3 coding sequence is TGTGCCAGCAGTCCCCGGCCAGGGTCTAATGAAAAACTGTTTTTT. Its protein product is CASSPRPGSNEKLFF.